The entry below gives a single T cell receptor beta chain sequence along with its context. A much more abundant neighbour one base away suggests this may be a read error. The TCR beta CDR3 regions underwent amplification using RNA transcripts as the source. First-round RT-PCR targeting the TCR CDR3 was performed with the HTBI primer set. TCRdb redid the calling of the multiplex PCR reads with MiXCR, one entry per CDR3 protein. This sample has some 460,000 distinct CDR3 sequences, with approximately 14% found just once. The study defined stable Graves' hyperthyroidism as no ophthalmopathy progression within 18 months. This specimen belongs to a study of T cells in Graves' hyperthyroidism and ophthalmopathy. The CDR3 is 14 amino acids. Germline assignment: CDR1 SNHLY and CDR2 FYNNEI.

This clonotype was sampled from a woman between 18 and 29 years old with Graves' hyperthyroidism. Input material: blood. This rearrangement joins TRBV2 to TRBJ2-2; weak D call: TRBD2 (6 bases). This CDR3 is CVSGGTSNTGELFF. The CDR3 nucleotides read TGTGTCAGTGGCGGGACGTCGAACACCGGGGAGCTGTTTTTT.